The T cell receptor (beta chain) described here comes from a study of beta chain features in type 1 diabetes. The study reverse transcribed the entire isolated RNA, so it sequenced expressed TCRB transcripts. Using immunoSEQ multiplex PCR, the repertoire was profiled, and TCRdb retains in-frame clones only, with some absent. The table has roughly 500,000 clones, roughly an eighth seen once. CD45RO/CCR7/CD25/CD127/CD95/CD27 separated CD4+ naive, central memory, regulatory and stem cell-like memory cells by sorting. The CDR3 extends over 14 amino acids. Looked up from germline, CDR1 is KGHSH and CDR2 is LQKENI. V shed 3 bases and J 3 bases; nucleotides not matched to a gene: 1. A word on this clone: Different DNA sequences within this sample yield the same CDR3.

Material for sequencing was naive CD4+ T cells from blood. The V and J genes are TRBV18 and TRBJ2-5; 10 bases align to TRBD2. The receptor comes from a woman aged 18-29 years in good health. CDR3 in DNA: TGTGCCAGCTCACCCGGACTAGCGGAAGAGACCCAGTACTTC. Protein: CASSPGLAEETQYF.